This TCR beta chain comes out of a study of CD8 T cells in Susac syndrome (dated by TCRdb to the late 2010s). Concerning the study at large: Of the Susac syndrome patients who were sequenced, about 6 had clinically active disease and 8 or 9 were in clinical remission. At the time of blood withdrawal, Susac syndrome patients were either therapy-naive, taking corticosteroids (with some also receiving IVIg), or on IVIg alone. Whether CD8+ T cell activation and differentiation in Susac syndrome was antigen driven was tested using repertoire sequencing. CD8+ T cell repertoire clonality was compared between more than 9 healthy donors, roughly 14 Susac syndrome patients and roughly 15 multiple sclerosis patients.

Broader findings and caveats from the paper: Clonal expansion was seen in Susac syndrome CD8+ repertoires, peaking in CD8+ TEMRA cells and being greater in clinically active patients than in remitting ones. The number of individuals in the TCR sequencing and HLA analysis was acknowledged as relatively small. Roughly 15 and five Susac-specific public clones were found in the total CD8+ and CD8+ TEMRA repertoires, respectively.

As regards this clonotype: Its antigen specificity is not known. Within one base of it there is no much larger clone, and no base qualities were kept.

Its CDR3 holds 15 amino acids, cysteine through phenylalanine. This entry keeps only the CDR3 DNA: 45 bases, framed from base 1. Via the germline V gene (reference sequence), CDR1 is MNHEY and CDR2 SMNVEV. Here V drops 5 bases and J drops 8 bases, and the junction holds 6 bases not matched to any gene. High-throughput TCR beta sequencing profiled peripheral blood CD8+ and CD4+ T cells from healthy donors, Susac syndrome patients and multiple sclerosis patients. The Susac syndrome patients fulfilled recently defined diagnostic criteria for definite or probable disease. Bulk CD8+ and CD4+ T cells were purified magnetically by negative isolation, whereas CD8+ TEMRA cells were enriched by FACS. Blood was drawn into EDTA tubes, processed within 24 hours, and PBMCs were isolated by density gradient centrifugation. PBMCs intended for TCR sequencing were cryopreserved in liquid nitrogen and thawed later in a water bath at 37 degrees C. The sorted or isolated CD4+, CD8+ and CD8+ TEMRA cells had a purity of 90% or higher.

RNA was extracted with the RNeasy kit and roughly 0.45 to 1 ug was reverse transcribed using random hexamers. TCR beta CDR3 regions were amplified with the immunoSEQ multiplex PCR assay covering 54 Vbeta and 13 Jbeta segments. To correct PCR amplification bias, a synthetic template baseline was used for both primer optimization and computational correction. Turning to the authors' computational methods: Only productive sequences were kept, with reads annotated to V, D and J genes according to IMGT and analyzed in immunoSEQ Analyzer. Clonality was calculated as one minus the Shannon entropy normalized by log2 of the number of productive unique sequences. For each patient and control, public and private clones were evaluated among the 100 most prevalent clones. Clones were defined as Susac-specific if absent from the healthy and MS cohorts, from 1052 published viral clones and from other ImmuneACCESS disease sequences. TCRdb ran its own pipeline on the public reads, namely fastp trimming at Q25 and MiXCR clone calling, and kept in-frame beta chains. Merged by CDR3 protein, the rows form single entries marked with the most common genes and DNA. The V and J calls and clone size are TCRdb's, not the authors'. The sample table holds around 150,000 distinct CDR3 sequences, of which roughly 94% were seen once. 0.18% of the sample is in the top ten clones.

The receptor chain draws on TRBV27 and TRBJ2-1, with TRBD2 identical over 13 junction bases. The receptor was derived from a human donor with Susac syndrome. The material sequenced was CD8+ T cells from PBMCs. The DNA sequence is as follows: TGTGCCAGCAGTCCTGGGACTAGCGGGATTGATGAGCAGTTCTTC. Its amino acids are CASSPGTSGIDEQFF.